The 31 T cell receptor beta chains given below trace back to one sample, sequenced in a study of high-grade serous ovarian cancer treatment subgroups. Tumor samples were obtained before definitive surgery or chemotherapy. This table comes from immunoSEQ multiplex PCR, and its TCRdb copy is limited to in-frame clones, with some not included. The repertoire holds about 5,500 clones, with less than 85% as singletons. Material for sequencing was tumor tissue. Source of these receptors: a human donor with high-grade serous ovarian cancer.

This clone was observed once. V is TRBV2 and J is TRBJ2-3; a possible D gene is TRBD2 (5 bases). V lost 1 base and J 7 bases, leaving 15 bases between the germline ends. Germline lookup yields CDR1 SNHLY and CDR2 FYNNEI. This CDR3 contains 15 residues. DNA for the CDR3: TGTGCCAGCAGTGAAGGGACTGTTTTCTCAAATACGCAGTATTTT. Translated, it gives CASSEGTVFSNTQYF.

This rearrangement joins TRBV6-5 to TRBJ1-2; D is perhaps TRBD1 (5 bases). Trimming cost V 6 bases and J 1 base, with 15 bases left between them. The CDR3 length is 15 residues. Germline V gene sequence: CDR1 MNHEY, CDR2 SVGAGI. The CDR3 coding sequence is TGTGCCAGCAGCCAAGACAGCTGGTATAACTATGGCTACACCTTC. Translating gives CASSQDSWYNYGYTF.

This clone came up once. V and J are TRBV6-5 and TRBJ2-7, with 8 bases lining up with TRBD1. Trimming removed 6 bases from V and 1 base from J; junction bases left unmatched: 5. Germline V lookup: CDR1 MNHEY, CDR2 SVGAGI. This CDR3 comprises 14 residues. The CDR3 here is CASRFRQGSYEQYF. DNA of the CDR3: TGTGCCAGCAGGTTTAGACAGGGGTCCTACGAGCAGTACTTC.

V is TRBV5-6 and J is TRBJ1-6, with 9 bases aligning to TRBD1. J gave up 2 bases and V 4 bases, and 7 bases lay outside the gene matches. This CDR3 is 17 amino acids long. Germline V gives CDR1 SGHDT, CDR2 YYEEEE. The CDR3 DNA reads as TGTGCCAGCAGCAGATTCGGGACAGGGACCTATAATTCACCCCTCCACTTT. Its protein product is CASSRFGTGTYNSPLHF.

The CDR3 DNA reads as TGTGCCAGCAGTTACCGGATCATGGCAGGGGATAATGGCTACACCTTC. This encodes CASSYRIMAGDNGYTF. This chain uses TRBV6-5 with TRBJ1-2; weak D call: TRBD1 (6 bases). V was trimmed by 2 bases and J by 6 bases, leaving 19 bases between them. There are 16 residues in the CDR3. Germline V gene data show CDR1 as MNHEY and CDR2 as SVGAGI.

The CDR3 spells CASSSLAYNEQFF. The DNA for the CDR3 is TGTGCCAGCAGTTCCCTAGCCTACAATGAGCAGTTCTTC. V gene TRBV6-5 combines with J gene TRBJ2-1; the D is unclear. Germline lookup yields CDR1 MNHEY and CDR2 SVGAGI. Trimming pared 4 bases from V and 2 bases from J, leaving 6 bases between. The CDR3 covers 13 residues.

DNA for the CDR3: TGTGCCAGCAGCTTATTGCGGGAATTGGACTATGGCTACACCTTC. Translated: CASSLLRELDYGYTF. The rearrangement joins TRBV11-2 to TRBJ1-2, with D unclear. V shed 2 bases and J shed 3 bases, with 13 bases lying between them. The CDR3 consists of 15 residues. Germline CDR1 and CDR2: SGHAT and FQNNGV. Full variable domain (outside the CDR3, taken from reference TRBV11-2 and TRBJ1-2): EAGVAQSPRYKIIEKRQSVAFWCNPISGHATLYWYQQILGQGPKLLIQFQNNGVVDDSQLPKDRFSAERLKGVDSTLKIQPAKLEDSAVYLCASSLLRELDYGYTFGSGTRLTVV.

This rearrangement joins TRBV6-5 to TRBJ2-1, with a possible D match to TRBD1 (5 bases). The CDR3 has 14 amino acids. V dropped 2 bases and J dropped 4 bases, with 9 bases sitting between them. Germline V gene data show CDR1 as MNHEY and CDR2 as SVGAGI. The CDR3 nucleotides read TGTGCCAGCAGTTACGGCGCAGGGTACAATGAGCAGTTCTTC. Translation gives CASSYGAGYNEQFF.

V usage is TRBV28 and J usage is TRBJ2-2; D may be TRBD1 or TRBD2 (5 bases each). The length of the CDR3 is 13 residues. Germline V CDR1 and CDR2: MDHEN, SYDVKM. The CDR3 here is CASWGPNTGELFF. The CDR3 DNA reads TGTGCATCCTGGGGACCGAACACCGGGGAGCTGTTTTTT.

This chain connects TRBV6-1 to TRBJ1-1, with 9 bases identical to TRBD1. The CDR3 contains 16 residues. The germline V gene encodes CDR1 MNHNS and CDR2 SASEGT. With V trimmed by 4 bases and J by 1 base, 7 bases remained unmatched. For the CDR3, the DNA is TGTGCCAGCAGTGCCTCAAGGACAGGGGCGAACACTGAAGCTTTCTTT. Protein product: CASSASRTGANTEAFF.

This chain joins TRBV15 and TRBJ2-5; maybe TRBD1 (6 bases). The J call may be wrong; the DNA end is better matched by TRBJ2-7. Germline assignment: CDR1 LNHNV and CDR2 YYDKDF (reference sequence). The CDR3 has 16 amino acids. CDR3 bases: TGTGCCACCAGCAGACCCGGGACATTTAGCTCCTACGAGCAGTACTTC. Protein product: CATSRPGTFSSYEQYF.

This clone was seen just once. V usage is TRBV7-3 and J usage is TRBJ1-6, with D possibly TRBD1 on 6 matching bases. Per the germline V gene, CDR1 is SGHTA and CDR2 is FQGTGA. The CDR3 covers 15 residues. The V end lost 1 base, the J end lost 6 bases, and 10 bases lay between the germline ends. The CDR3 region is CASSLNTGRNSPLHF. The CDR3 region has the DNA TGTGCCAGCAGCTTAAATACAGGGCGTAATTCACCCCTCCACTTT. The full variable domain, its missing parts supplied by reference TRBV7-3 and TRBJ1-6, is GAGVSQTPSNKVTEKGKYVELRCDPISGHTALYWYRQSLGQGPEFLIYFQGTGAADDSGLPNDRFFAVRPEGSVSTLKIQRTERGDSAVYLCASSLNTGRNSPLHFGNGTRLTVT.

The chain carries TRBV10-3 and TRBJ2-2; D not certain. The CDR3 consists of 14 residues. CDR1 ENHRY and CDR2 SYGVKD come from the germline V gene. The V gene lost 11 bases and the J gene lost 0 bases, with 13 bases spanning the gap. CDR3 bases: TGTGCCGCTCGGAGCGCCCCGAACACCGGGGAGCTGTTTTTT. Amino acids: CAARSAPNTGELFF.

This clone was detected a few times. The chain carries TRBV30 and TRBJ1-4; unclear D gene. V was cut by 6 bases and J by 8 bases, with 16 bases left in between. The CDR3 consists of 13 residues. CDR1 is GTSNPN, CDR2 SVGIG, per germline (reference sequence). The chain's CDR3 is CACFLGEAEKLFF. DNA for the CDR3: TGTGCCTGTTTTCTCGGGGAAGCCGAAAAACTGTTTTTT.

This rearrangement joins TRBV4-1 to TRBJ2-5, with 9 bases aligning to TRBD1. The V segment lost 2 bases and the J segment 3 bases; nucleotides outside the gene matches: 10. This CDR3 region has 17 residues. Germline V gene data show CDR1 as MGHRA and CDR2 as YSYEKL. CDR3 sequence: CASSQLYGTGPEETQYF. CDR3 in DNA: TGCGCCAGCAGCCAATTATATGGGACAGGGCCTGAAGAGACCCAGTACTTC.

J is TRBJ1-1 and V is TRBV6-6, with 9 bases that match TRBD1. Germline CDR1 MNHNY, CDR2 SVGAGI (reference sequence). Trimming at V came to 6 bases and at J to 5 bases, leaving 10 bases not matched to a gene. The CDR3 runs 15 residues. The CDR3 loop is CASSDRQTGGTEAFF. The CDR3 DNA sequence: TGTGCCAGCAGCGACAGGCAGACAGGGGGAACTGAAGCTTTCTTT.

This clone came up once. This chain joins TRBV4-3 and TRBJ2-3; 13 positions match TRBD2. The CDR3 contains 17 residues. V lost 1 base to trimming and J lost 7 bases; unmatched junction nucleotides: 8. Germline loops: CDR1 LGHNA, CDR2 YSLEER. CDR3 nucleotides: TGCGCCAGCAGCCAAGGGACTAGCGGGGGACAGATGAATACGCAGTATTTT. Amino acid sequence: CASSQGTSGGQMNTQYF.

The J gene is TRBJ1-3, the V gene TRBV9, with 9 bases fitting TRBD1. V was clipped by 4 bases and J by 2 bases; unmatched bases: 4. CDR1 and CDR2 from the germline V gene are SGDLS and YYNGEE. The CDR3 is 15 residues long. This CDR3 is CASSTRQGAGNTIYF. The CDR3, as DNA: TGTGCCAGCAGCACCAGACAGGGGGCTGGAAACACCATATATTTT.

CDR3 sequence reads: CASSPHRDRDNEQYF. The CDR3 DNA follows: TGTGCCAGCAGTCCACACCGGGACAGGGACAACGAGCAGTACTTC. The chain uses TRBV6-5 and TRBJ2-5; 9 nucleotides match TRBD1. The closer fit of TRBJ2-7 to the DNA end suggests the J call may be wrong. The CDR3 totals 15 residues. Germline V gene sequence: CDR1 MNHEY, CDR2 SVGAGI.

The chain couples TRBV30 to TRBJ2-5; TRBD2 is a possible D gene (6 bases). Germline loops: CDR1 GTSNPN, CDR2 SVGIG (reference sequence). The CDR3 extends over 14 amino acids. Trimming shortened V by 0 bases and J by 3 bases, and 11 bases separated the two germline ends. The DNA of the CDR3 is TGTGCCTGGAGTGTACGCGGGGCAAAAGAGACCCAGTACTTC. Translation: CAWSVRGAKETQYF.

V and J are TRBV6-1 and TRBJ2-7; D ambiguous. With 4 bases removed from V and 4 bases from J, the gap between germline ends came to 8 bases. CDR3 size: 12 residues. CDR1 is MNHNS and CDR2 is SASEGT in the germline V gene. The CDR3 nucleotides read TGTGCCAGCAGTGCCTTGGCATACGAGCAGTACTTC. Encoded protein: CASSALAYEQYF.

The J gene is TRBJ2-7, the V gene TRBV27, with 9 bases that match TRBD2. Germline values: CDR1 MNHEY, CDR2 SMNVEV (reference sequence). V shed 6 bases and J 1 base; nucleotides not matched to a gene: 4. The CDR3 totals 14 residues. CDR3 loop: CASRRGGQSYEQYF. For the CDR3, the DNA is TGTGCCAGCAGGCGGGGGGGACAATCCTACGAGCAGTACTTC.

The gene calls are TRBV29-1 and TRBJ1-2, with D possibly being TRBD1 (6 bases). Germline lookup yields CDR1 SQVTM and CDR2 ANQGSEA. Trimming left V 3 bases short and J 7 bases short, with 18 bases between. There are 14 residues in the CDR3. CDR3 amino acids: CSVEGLRQDVGYTF. DNA of the CDR3: TGCAGCGTTGAGGGACTCAGACAGGACGTTGGCTACACCTTC. The entire variable domain, with the rest obtained from reference TRBV29-1 and TRBJ1-2, is as follows: SAVISQKPSRDICQRGTSLTIQCQVDSQVTMMFWYRQQPGQSLTLIATANQGSEATYESGFVIDKFPISRPNLTFSTLTVSNMSPEDSSIYLCSVEGLRQDVGYTFGSGTRLTVV.

The gene calls are TRBV27 and TRBJ1-2; D perhaps matches TRBD1 (5 bases). V lost 6 bases and J lost 2, with 13 bases in between. The CDR3 consists of 14 residues. Germline V gives CDR1 MNHEY, CDR2 SMNVEV (reference sequence). The chain's CDR3 is CASRSRDSNYGYTF. The DNA for the CDR3 is TGTGCCAGCAGGAGCCGGGACTCCAACTATGGCTACACCTTC.

The sample holds a few counts of this clone. The rearrangement joins TRBV29-1 to TRBJ1-2, with 8 bases identical to TRBD1. V lost 4 bases to trimming and J lost 2 bases; unmatched junction nucleotides: 6. Looked up from germline, CDR1 is SQVTM and CDR2 is ANQGSEA. The CDR3 runs 14 residues. CDR3 in DNA: TGCAGCGTTGTGGACAGGGAAAGGAACTATGGCTACACCTTC. Encoded protein: CSVVDRERNYGYTF.

The rearrangement uses TRBV11-2 and TRBJ2-6, with D perhaps TRBD1 (6 bases). The CDR3 length is 16 residues. CDR1 is SGHAT, CDR2 FQNNGV, per germline. V lost 6 bases and J lost 2, with 14 bases in between. CDR3 sequence: CASRSQGRTGANVLTF. CDR3 in DNA: TGTGCCAGCAGATCACAGGGAAGGACTGGGGCCAACGTCCTGACTTTC.

This chain uses TRBV30 with TRBJ2-2; no definite D call. This CDR3 has 13 amino acids. V was cut by 0 bases and J by 5 bases, with 7 bases left in between. Germline V gives CDR1 GTSNPN, CDR2 SVGIG (reference sequence). CDR3 sequence (DNA): TGTGCCTGGAGTGTAAAATGGACCGGGGAGCTGTTTTTT. Encoded protein: CAWSVKWTGELFF.

This chain links TRBV10-3 with TRBJ2-1; D possibly corresponds to TRBD2 (6 bases). The V and J ends lost 6 bases and 8 bases respectively, with 11 bases between them. CDR1 is ENHRY and CDR2 is SYGVKD in the germline V gene. This CDR3 has 12 residues. In DNA, the CDR3 is TGTGCCATCAGGGAGGAGGGGCATGAGCAGTTCTTC. Translation: CAIREEGHEQFF.

The V and J genes are TRBV29-1 and TRBJ2-1; 8 bases fit TRBD1. The CDR3 has 15 amino acids. V was clipped by 6 bases and J by 0 bases; unmatched bases: 7. Germline CDR1 and CDR2: SQVTM and ANQGSEA. The CDR3 coding sequence is TGCAGCGTGATCCAGGGGGCTGGCTCCTACAATGAGCAGTTCTTC. This gives the protein CSVIQGAGSYNEQFF.

This clone was observed a single time. The chain recombines TRBV2 with TRBJ2-5; TRBD2 matches at 7 bases. This CDR3 comprises 13 residues. Per the germline V gene, CDR1 is SNHLY and CDR2 is FYNNEI. Losses at the gene ends were 3 bases for V and 4 bases for J; bases not matched to a gene: 2. CDR3 region: CASSDGGGETQYF. For the CDR3, the DNA is TGTGCCAGCAGTGATGGCGGGGGAGAGACCCAGTACTTC.

The CDR3 nucleotides read TGTGCCACCAGCAGAAGTTTGGCAGACTCACCCCTCCACTTT. Amino acid sequence: CATSRSLADSPLHF. The chain joins TRBV15 to TRBJ1-6; D gene uncertain. Germline loops: CDR1 LNHNV, CDR2 YYDKDF (reference sequence). The CDR3 is made up of 14 amino acids. V lost 2 bases and J lost 10, with 12 bases in between.